The rows below give T cell receptor beta chains drawn from one sample of a study of cytomegalovirus exposure and HLA in healthy donors. Only in-frame clones appear in the TCRdb table, and some are missing; sequencing was by immunoSEQ multiplex PCR. The sample includes around 150,000 clones, 80% to 85% of them seen just once. Sequenced sample: PBMCs. The receptors come from a woman aged 45 to 65 in good health and CMV-seropositive. CDR3s include the opening cysteine and the closing phenylalanine or tryptophan. A D gene is named only where the DNA matches it firmly. Clone size is given for some rows only: seen once, a few or many times, or a class if the clone is expanded.

clone size: .
J gene: TRBJ2-7
D gene: TRBD2
V gene: TRBV6-5
CDR3 protein: CASSKGLAGAYEQYF
CDR3 DNA: TGTGCCAGCAGCAAGGGACTAGCGGGGGCCTACGAGCAGTACTTC

clone size: .
J gene: TRBJ1-2
D gene: .
V gene: TRBV27
CDR3 protein: CASGGLGGYTF
CDR3 DNA: TGTGCCAGCGGAGGGTTGGGTGGCTACACCTTC

clone size: few
J gene: TRBJ1-2
D gene: .
V gene: TRBV19
CDR3 protein: CASSLTINYGYTF
CDR3 DNA: TGTGCCAGTAGTCTCACAATAAACTATGGCTACACCTTC

clone size: .
J gene: TRBJ2-7
D gene: TRBD2
V gene: TRBV11-2
CDR3 protein: CASSLGRGGFNEQYF
CDR3 DNA: TGTGCCAGCAGCTTAGGGCGGGGGGGCTTCAACGAGCAGTACTTC

clone size: .
J gene: TRBJ2-3
D gene: .
V gene: TRBV4-1
CDR3 protein: CASSQATQGYSDTQYF
CDR3 DNA: TGCGCCAGCAGCCAAGCGACCCAGGGATATTCAGATACGCAGTATTTT

clone size: few
J gene: TRBJ2-3
D gene: .
V gene: TRBV6-6
CDR3 protein: CASRYFGGTDTQYF
CDR3 DNA: TGTGCCAGCAGGTACTTCGGGGGCACAGATACGCAGTATTTT

clone size: few
J gene: TRBJ1-4
D gene: .
V gene: TRBV6-1
CDR3 protein: CASMVSGQPNEKLFF
CDR3 DNA: TGTGCCAGCATGGTTAGTGGGCAGCCTAATGAAAAACTGTTTTTT

clone size: few
J gene: TRBJ1-5
D gene: TRBD1
V gene: TRBV19
CDR3 protein: CASVSDRGWNQPQHF
CDR3 DNA: TGTGCCAGTGTCTCGGACAGGGGGTGGAATCAGCCCCAGCATTTT

clone size: once
J gene: TRBJ1-1
D gene: TRBD1
V gene: TRBV11-2
CDR3 protein: CASSKSIGTGVPHTEAFF
CDR3 DNA: TGTGCCAGCAGCAAGTCAATTGGGACAGGGGTCCCGCACACTGAAGCTTTCTTT

clone size: .
J gene: TRBJ1-2
D gene: .
V gene: TRBV5-8
CDR3 protein: CASSLAGRATANYGYTF
CDR3 DNA: TGTGCCAGCAGCTTGGCCGGGAGGGCTACGGCTAACTATGGCTACACCTTC

clone size: .
J gene: TRBJ2-3
D gene: TRBD1
V gene: TRBV4-3
CDR3 protein: CASSQRDRADTQYF
CDR3 DNA: TGCGCCAGCAGCCAAAGGGACAGGGCAGATACGCAGTATTTT

clone size: once
J gene: TRBJ2-3
D gene: TRBD2
V gene: TRBV2
CDR3 protein: CASSEAGGFTDTQYF
CDR3 DNA: TGTGCCAGCAGTGAAGCGGGGGGGTTCACAGATACGCAGTATTTT

clone size: .
J gene: TRBJ2-7
D gene: TRBD2
V gene: TRBV27
CDR3 protein: CASTLRSSGRVLYEQYF
CDR3 DNA: TGTGCCAGCACCCTGCGGTCTAGCGGGAGGGTGCTCTACGAGCAGTACTTC

clone size: .
J gene: TRBJ2-3
D gene: TRBD2
V gene: TRBV27
CDR3 protein: CGTSGRGFPDTQYF
CDR3 DNA: TGTGGGACTAGCGGGAGGGGTTTTCCAGATACGCAGTATTTT

clone size: .
J gene: TRBJ2-2
D gene: .
V gene: TRBV28
CDR3 protein: CASTPRRVTGELFF
CDR3 DNA: TGTGCCAGCACGCCGAGGAGGGTCACCGGGGAGCTGTTTTTT

clone size: .
J gene: TRBJ1-3
D gene: .
V gene: TRBV14
CDR3 protein: CASSQVGWMSSGNTIYF
CDR3 DNA: TGTGCCAGCAGCCAAGTGGGCTGGATGAGCTCTGGAAACACCATATATTTT

clone size: .
J gene: TRBJ2-7
D gene: TRBD2
V gene: TRBV7-9
CDR3 protein: CASSLVAGYEQYF
CDR3 DNA: TGTGCCAGCAGCCTAGTAGCGGGCTACGAGCAGTACTTC

clone size: .
J gene: TRBJ1-2
D gene: .
V gene: TRBV6-1
CDR3 protein: CASTNQRLGYGYTF
CDR3 DNA: TGTGCCAGCACCAACCAAAGACTTGGCTATGGCTACACCTTC

clone size: .
J gene: TRBJ2-7
D gene: TRBD2
V gene: TRBV9
CDR3 protein: CASSVDPAGKKYEQYF
CDR3 DNA: TGTGCCAGCAGCGTAGATCCAGCGGGGAAGAAATACGAGCAGTACTTC

clone size: .
J gene: TRBJ1-1
D gene: TRBD1
V gene: TRBV28
CDR3 protein: CASSYTGASPNTEAFF
CDR3 DNA: TGTGCCAGCAGCTATACAGGGGCCTCCCCTAACACTGAAGCTTTCTTT

clone size: few
J gene: TRBJ2-5
D gene: .
V gene: TRBV5-1
CDR3 protein: CASSRSGVLQETQYF
CDR3 DNA: TGCGCCAGCAGCCGCTCAGGGGTGCTACAAGAGACCCAGTACTTC

clone size: once
J gene: TRBJ2-1
D gene: TRBD2
V gene: TRBV30
CDR3 protein: CAWMGGTSTYNEQFF
CDR3 DNA: TGTGCCTGGATGGGGGGGACTAGTACCTACAATGAGCAGTTCTTC

clone size: .
J gene: TRBJ1-5
D gene: TRBD1
V gene: TRBV28
CDR3 protein: CASIAGTGVSQPQHF
CDR3 DNA: TGTGCCAGCATCGCCGGGACAGGGGTTAGTCAGCCCCAGCATTTT

clone size: .
J gene: TRBJ2-1
D gene: .
V gene: TRBV5-1
CDR3 protein: CASRAEPSYNEQFF
CDR3 DNA: TGCGCCAGCAGAGCGGAGCCATCCTACAATGAGCAGTTCTTC

clone size: .
J gene: TRBJ2-7
D gene: .
V gene: TRBV6-6
CDR3 protein: CATDTQGKAYEQYF
CDR3 DNA: TGTGCCACCGATACACAGGGAAAAGCCTACGAGCAGTACTTC

clone size: .
J gene: TRBJ1-1
D gene: TRBD1
V gene: TRBV7-8
CDR3 protein: CASSPGQGAEAFF
CDR3 DNA: TGTGCCAGCAGCCCCGGACAGGGGGCTGAAGCTTTCTTT

clone size: .
J gene: TRBJ1-2
D gene: TRBD1
V gene: TRBV28
CDR3 protein: CASYTGGRGYTF
CDR3 DNA: TGTGCCAGTTACACAGGGGGTCGTGGCTACACCTTC

clone size: .
J gene: TRBJ2-7
D gene: .
V gene: TRBV5-5
CDR3 protein: CASSYRGGGQYYEQYF
CDR3 DNA: TGTGCCAGCAGCTATCGTGGCGGGGGCCAATACTACGAGCAGTACTTC

clone size: .
J gene: TRBJ1-5
D gene: .
V gene: TRBV19
CDR3 protein: CASSIREANQPQHF
CDR3 DNA: TGTGCCAGTAGTATTCGGGAGGCAAATCAGCCCCAGCATTTT

clone size: once
J gene: TRBJ2-7
D gene: TRBD1
V gene: TRBV2
CDR3 protein: CASSRDRGNEQYF
CDR3 DNA: TGTGCCAGTAGCCGGGACAGGGGAAACGAGCAGTACTTC